The 19 T cell receptor beta chains below come from one sample, sequenced in a study of T-cell memory formation after mild COVID-19. TCRdb independently ran MiXCR on the 5' RACE reads; one entry per CDR3 protein. This sample has 150,000 to 200,000 distinct CDR3 sequences; about a fifth occur once, and the top ten carry roughly 23%. Sequencing input: PBMCs or a T cell subset sorted from them (not recorded which). Receptor source: an adult woman who had mild COVID-19 (a few samples of this study predate the infection). Cell type and time point are not known.

The V and J genes are TRBV12-3 or TRBV12-4 and TRBJ2-2; TRBD2 aligns across 15 bases. The V segment lost 5 bases and the J segment 6 bases; nucleotides outside the gene matches: 7. The CDR3 consists of 17 residues. In DNA form, the CDR3 reads TGTGCCAGCAGTCCTGGACTAGCGGGGGGGATCGCCGGGGAGCTGTTTTTT. Residues: CASSPGLAGGIAGELFF.

This clonotype was counted between two and nine times. The genes are TRBV7-9 and TRBJ1-1; no definite D call. The V end lost 3 bases, the J end lost 1 base, and 6 bases lay between the germline ends. The CDR3 length is 13 residues. Germline assignment: CDR1 SEHNR and CDR2 FQNEAQ (reference sequence). This CDR3 is CASSFVQNTEAFF. As DNA, the CDR3 is TGTGCCAGCAGCTTCGTACAGAACACTGAAGCTTTCTTT.

The chain recombines TRBV29-1 with TRBJ2-1; the match to TRBD1 covers 10 bases. J lost 7 bases, V lost 6 bases, and 9 bases had no gene match. CDR1 and CDR2 (germline): SQVTM, ANQGSEA. This CDR3 comprises 14 residues. The CDR3 bases are TGCAGCGTGGCCGGGACAGGGGCCGAGAATGAGCAGTTCTTC. It codes for CSVAGTGAENEQFF.

This sequence joins TRBV5-1 and TRBJ2-7; possible D gene TRBD1, 6 bases. CDR1 SGHRS and CDR2 YFSETQ come from the germline V gene. Trimming removed 4 bases at V and 0 bases at J, with 11 bases between. The CDR3 is 14 residues long. The CDR3 sequence: CASSLRDNSYEQYF. CDR3 nucleotides: TGCGCCAGCAGCCTCCGGGACAACTCCTACGAGCAGTACTTC.

The chain recombines TRBV29-1 with TRBJ1-2; 8 bases agree with TRBD1. CDR1 is SQVTM and CDR2 is ANQGSEA in the germline V gene. CDR3 size: 15 residues. V lost 7 bases to trimming and J lost 6 bases; unmatched junction nucleotides: 16. This CDR3 reads CSADSLSTGVHGYTF. CDR3 bases: TGCAGCGCGGATTCCCTCTCGACAGGGGTACATGGCTACACCTTC. Variable domain in full (rest from reference TRBV29-1 and TRBJ1-2): SAVISQKPSRDICQRGTSLTIQCQVDSQVTMMFWYRQQPGQSLTLIATANQGSEATYESGFVIDKFPISRPNLTFSTLTVSNMSPEDSSIYLCSADSLSTGVHGYTFGSGTRLTVV.

This clonotype came up a few times. The chain has TRBV2 and TRBJ2-1; perhaps D is TRBD1 or TRBD2 (5 bases each). Trimming cost V 1 base and J 0 bases, with 13 bases left between them. The CDR3 has 17 residues. CDR1 is SNHLY, CDR2 FYNNEI, per germline. Here the CDR3 reads CASSEGPGAFSYNEQFF. As DNA, the CDR3 is TGTGCCAGCAGTGAAGGTCCCGGGGCCTTCTCCTACAATGAGCAGTTCTTC.

This clonotype has ten or more counts. The gene calls are TRBV4-1 and TRBJ2-7, with D perhaps TRBD2 (5 bases). The CDR3 spans 13 residues. The germline gives CDR1 MGHRA, CDR2 YSYEKL. Trimming left V 0 bases short and J 7 bases short, with 10 bases between. The CDR3 here is CASSQEDWIEQYF. CDR3 bases: TGCGCCAGCAGCCAAGAGGACTGGATAGAGCAGTACTTC.

This clonotype was recorded at least ten times. This sequence joins TRBV5-6 and TRBJ1-1; TRBD1 might be the D (5 bases). Germline CDR1 reads SGHDT; CDR2 reads YYEEEE. The CDR3 runs 14 residues. The germline V and J ends were trimmed by 0 bases and 3 bases, with 9 bases remaining between them. CDR3 sequence (DNA): TGTGCCAGCAGCTTGGGGGCAGGGTACACTGAAGCTTTCTTT. This sequence encodes CASSLGAGYTEAFF.

This clonotype has at least ten counts. The chain combines TRBV6-6 with TRBJ2-5; 9 nucleotides align to TRBD2. The CDR3 is 14 residues long. Germline trimming cut 7 bases from V and 5 bases from J; bases unmatched to any gene: 8. Germline V gives CDR1 MNHNY, CDR2 SVGAGI (reference sequence). The CDR3 reads CASTLASGKETQYF. The CDR3 DNA sequence: TGTGCCAGCACCCTAGCTAGCGGGAAGGAGACCCAGTACTTC.

This clonotype was seen more than once but under ten times. The rearrangement joins TRBV7-9 to TRBJ1-1, with TRBD1 matching over 9 bases. The germline V gene has CDR1 SEHNR and CDR2 FQNEAQ (reference sequence). V lost 5 bases and J lost 6; bases outside the gene matches: 1. This CDR3 comprises 12 residues. CDR3 sequence: CASSRTGAEAFF. The CDR3 DNA reads TGTGCCAGCAGCCGGACAGGGGCTGAAGCTTTCTTT.

V and J are TRBV5-1 and TRBJ2-5; TRBD1 agrees at 7 bases. The CDR3 consists of 15 residues. V trimming: 4 bases; J trimming: 0 bases; junction bases outside the gene matches: 6. The germline gives CDR1 SGHRS, CDR2 YFSETQ. The CDR3 coding sequence is TGCGCCAGCAGCCCGGGACAGCGGTACCAAGAGACCCAGTACTTC. Residues: CASSPGQRYQETQYF.

The chain uses TRBV3-1 and TRBJ2-4; tentatively, D is TRBD1 or TRBD2 (5 bases each). The V gene's germline CDR1 is LGHDT and CDR2 YNNKEL (reference sequence). The CDR3 contains 14 residues. V shed 4 bases and J shed 6 bases, with 13 bases lying between them. The chain's CDR3 is CASSLRGDRNIQYF. CDR3 DNA: TGTGCCAGCAGCCTTCGGGGCGACCGAAACATTCAGTACTTC. Combining the CDR3 with reference TRBV3-1 and TRBJ2-4 gives the whole variable domain DTAVSQTPKYLVTQMGNDKSIKCEQNLGHDTMYWYKQDSKKFLKIMFSYNNKELIINETVPNRFSPKSPDKAHLNLHINSLELGDSAVYFCASSLRGDRNIQYFGAGTRLSVL.

The chain carries TRBV2 and TRBJ2-1; 7 bases match TRBD1. CDR3 length: 15 residues. The V gene's germline CDR1 is SNHLY and CDR2 FYNNEI. Germline trimming cut 4 bases from V and 5 bases from J; bases unmatched to any gene: 8. The CDR3, as DNA: TGTGCCAGCAGTGGGACAGGTTGGCGGGACAATGAGCAGTTCTTC. Translating gives CASSGTGWRDNEQFF.

About this clonotype: This CDR3 is missing its conserved last phenylalanine or tryptophan, likely due to a read error. Because the CDR3's place on the DNA is in doubt, the DNA is left out and the CDR3 is given as listed by TCRdb. V is TRBV7-9 and J is TRBJ1-1; the table's TRBD1 call for D was not verified on the DNA. From germline, CDR1 is SEHNR and CDR2 FQNEAQ (reference sequence). The CDR3 comprises 15 residues, both ends counted. The CDR3 here is CAVISIKLGQTTSSL.

CDR3 residues: CASGHGGDQPQHF. In DNA form, the CDR3 reads TGTGCCAGCGGCCACGGGGGAGATCAGCCCCAGCATTTT. V and J are TRBV7-8 and TRBJ1-5; a weak D match, TRBD1 (5 bases). CDR3 length: 13 residues. V gave up 8 bases and J gave up 5 bases, with 13 bases separating them. Germline V gene sequence: CDR1 SGHVS, CDR2 FQNEAQ.

This clonotype was counted a few times. This chain's CDR3 is CASTPGPAGGQFF. CDR3 nucleotides: TGTGCCAGCACCCCAGGTCCGGCGGGGGGGCAGTTCTTC. V and J are TRBV7-9 and TRBJ2-1, with TRBD2 matching 8 bases. The CDR3 covers 13 residues. The germline gives CDR1 SEHNR, CDR2 FQNEAQ (reference sequence). Trimming removed 7 bases from V and 12 bases from J; junction bases left unmatched: 11. Together with reference TRBV7-9 and TRBJ2-1, the CDR3 gives the full variable domain: DTGVSQNPRHKITKRGQNVTFRCDPISEHNRLYWYRQTLGQGPEFLTYFQNEAQLEKSRLLSDRFSAERPKGSFSTLEIQRTEQGDSAMYLCASTPGPAGGQFFGPGTRLTVL.

The V and J genes are TRBV27 and TRBJ2-7; 8 bases align to TRBD2. The V segment lost 5 bases and the J segment 2 bases; nucleotides outside the gene matches: 8. Germline CDR1 MNHEY, CDR2 SMNVEV (reference sequence). The CDR3 spans 15 residues. CDR3 loop: CASSPSGRGTYEQYF. The DNA of the CDR3 is TGTGCCAGCAGTCCTAGCGGGCGGGGGACCTACGAGCAGTACTTC.

The rearrangement joins TRBV10-2 to TRBJ1-2, with D possibly matching TRBD1 (6 bases). The CDR3 contains 13 residues. The V and J ends lost 2 bases and 7 bases respectively, with 11 bases between them. CDR1 is WSHSY, CDR2 SAAADI, per germline. In DNA, the CDR3 is TGCGCCAGCAGTGAGCTGGGGGGCGGTGGCTACACCTTC. Translated, it gives CASSELGGGGYTF.

In this sample, this clonotype turned up a few times. V and J are TRBV5-1 and TRBJ2-7; D is unclear. There are 13 residues in the CDR3. Germline V lookup: CDR1 SGHRS, CDR2 YFSETQ. V shed 4 bases and J shed 6 bases, with 14 bases lying between them. DNA for the CDR3: TGCGCCAGCAGCCCCGACATGGGCCGCGAGCAGTACTTC. Amino acids: CASSPDMGREQYF. Full variable domain (outside the CDR3, taken from reference TRBV5-1 and TRBJ2-7): KAGVTQTPRYLIKTRGQQVTLSCSPISGHRSVSWYQQTPGQGLQFLFEYFSETQRNKGNFPGRFSGRQFSNSRSEMNVSTLELGDSALYLCASSPDMGREQYFGPGTRLTVT.